This is a list of T cell receptor beta chains from one sample in a study of tumor-infiltrating lymphocytes in primary liver carcinoma. TCRdb reanalysed the multiplex PCR reads using MiXCR and keeps one entry per CDR3 protein. The table lists a few hundred thousand distinct CDR3 sequences, 50% to 60% of them singletons. Sequencing input: peripheral blood. The receptors come from a woman aged 25 to 39 with primary liver carcinoma and hepatitis B virus infection. CDR3s include the opening cysteine and the closing phenylalanine or tryptophan. The D gene is left open where the match is weak.

j_call | d_call | v_call | cdr3_aa
TRBJ2-1 | TRBD2 | TRBV20-1 | CSALLAGCHRYEQFF
TRBJ2-3 | TRBD1 | TRBV6-1 | CASSGRQGALTDTQYF
TRBJ1-4 | . | TRBV12-3/TRBV12-4 | CASSLVNPTNEELFF
TRBJ1-1 | TRBD1 | TRBV5-1 | CASIRQGAGGTEAFF
TRBJ2-7 | . | TRBV12-3/TRBV12-4 | CASSPADSTYEQYF
TRBJ2-1 | . | TRBV13 | CASRKEKGSYNEQFF
TRBJ2-5 | TRBD2 | TRBV29-1 | CSVEGIDGLAGGQYF
TRBJ2-3 | TRBD2 | TRBV11-2 | CANSPDRGEGQYF
TRBJ2-2 | TRBD1 | TRBV5-6 | CASSLPGQGPTRELFF
TRBJ2-7 | . | TRBV7-9 | CASNFTGQPEEQYF
TRBJ2-3 | TRBD2 | TRBV20-1 | CSAYSILAGGGDTQYF
TRBJ2-2 | . | TRBV7-9 | CASILAGTGELFF
TRBJ2-5 | . | TRBV5-1 | CASSLGWGRQETQYF
TRBJ2-1 | . | TRBV7-9 | CVSSLERRATYNEQFF
TRBJ2-1 | . | TRBV7-9 | CASIPTWRGQNHNEQFF
TRBJ2-7 | . | TRBV11-2 | CASSLGSNYEQYF
TRBJ1-1 | . | TRBV5-1 | CASSPWLNTEAFF
TRBJ2-4 | . | TRBV28 | CASSFQGGNIQYF
TRBJ1-3 | . | TRBV4-1 | CASSQDPERGNTIYF
TRBJ1-1 | . | TRBV11-3 | CARSLARGGTEAFF
TRBJ2-5 | . | TRBV12-3/TRBV12-4 | CATSLEGEGTQYF
TRBJ1-1 | . | TRBV4-1 | CASGQVGTVAEAIF
TRBJ2-7 | . | TRBV7-9 | CASSLISPQAAQYF
TRBJ2-1 | . | TRBV13 | CAIALGAREQFF
TRBJ2-1 | . | TRBV6-5 | CAGSLSRAYNEQFF
TRBJ1-5 | . | TRBV6-1 | CASTPRPVSNQPQHF
TRBJ2-1 | . | TRBV28 | CASGNYGASYNEQFF
TRBJ2-2 | . | TRBV15 | CATSRDLSSTGELFF
TRBJ1-5 | . | TRBV6-2/TRBV6-3 | CASSSAARIQPQHF
TRBJ2-7 | . | TRBV7-9 | CASSSLNYEQYF
TRBJ2-5 | TRBD2 | TRBV7-9 | CASSSGGGETQYF
TRBJ2-1 | TRBD1 | TRBV6-2/TRBV6-3 | CASNPGSYGLPGTGLNERFF
TRBJ2-2 | . | TRBV4-3 | CARSQVGRGNTGELFF
TRBJ1-6 | . | TRBV6-1 | CASNPERLLYNSPLHF
TRBJ2-3 | TRBD2 | TRBV5-1 | CASSLSLAGVSDTQYF
TRBJ1-5 | . | TRBV19 | CASSLTDYSNQPQHF
TRBJ1-4 | . | TRBV6-2/TRBV6-3 | CASSYSSTTFRLFF
TRBJ2-7 | . | TRBV28 | CASSRLYYEQYF
TRBJ2-5 | . | TRBV18 | CASSRDGPSGETQYF
TRBJ2-7 | . | TRBV11-2 | CVSSGYRLRSYEQYF
TRBJ2-1 | . | TRBV7-8 | CVSSPESSLKAYNEQFF
TRBJ2-7 | . | TRBV6-2/TRBV6-3 | CACSYSNGYEQYF
TRBJ2-7 | . | TRBV28 | CASSTRGALNVDEQYF
TRBJ1-4 | . | TRBV4-1 | CASSQGVVMNEKLFF
TRBJ2-3 | TRBD1 | TRBV7-9 | CASSLSGTDPTDTQYF
TRBJ1-3 | . | TRBV6-6 | CACSYSLNTIYF
TRBJ1-1 | TRBD1 | TRBV13 | CARSFRGAGVNTEAFF
TRBJ1-2 | . | TRBV11-2 | CVSSYSNVDGYTF
TRBJ2-6 | . | TRBV19 | CASTASFSGTNVLTF
TRBJ2-7 | . | TRBV11-2 | CVSRFGGSYEQYF
TRBJ1-1 | . | TRBV4-1 | CASSQPEQGNPEASF
TRBJ2-3 | . | TRBV4-1 | CASSQMTGTTDTQYF
TRBJ2-1 | TRBD2 | TRBV15 | CATSGGSSGSNEQFF
TRBJ2-3 | TRBD2 | TRBV11-3 | CASSSSGRVTYTQYF
TRBJ2-1 | . | TRBV6-1 | CASSRRQAGDEQFF
TRBJ1-5 | . | TRBV12-3/TRBV12-4 | CASSLTDFGGQPQHF